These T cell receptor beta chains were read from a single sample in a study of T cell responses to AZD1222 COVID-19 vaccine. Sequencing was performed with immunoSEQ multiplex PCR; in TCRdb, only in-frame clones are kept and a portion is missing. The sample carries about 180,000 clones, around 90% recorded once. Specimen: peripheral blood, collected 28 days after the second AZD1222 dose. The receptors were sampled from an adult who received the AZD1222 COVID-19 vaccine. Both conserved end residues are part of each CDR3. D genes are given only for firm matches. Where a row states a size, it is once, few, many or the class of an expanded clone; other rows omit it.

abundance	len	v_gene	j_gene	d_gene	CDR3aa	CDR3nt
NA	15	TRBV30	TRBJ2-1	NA	CAWSRSGLGGDEQFF	TGTGCCTGGAGTCGGAGCGGATTAGGTGGGGATGAGCAGTTCTTC
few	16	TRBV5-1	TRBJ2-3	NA	CASSMGGGRVTDTQYF	TGCGCCAGCAGCATGGGCGGAGGGCGGGTCACAGATACGCAGTATTTT
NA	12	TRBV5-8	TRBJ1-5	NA	CASGDNNQPQHF	TGTGCCAGCGGCGACAACAATCAGCCCCAGCATTTT
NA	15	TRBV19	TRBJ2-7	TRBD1	CASSLTGTGSYEQYF	TGTGCCAGTAGCTTAACCGGGACAGGGTCCTACGAGCAGTACTTC
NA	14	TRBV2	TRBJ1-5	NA	CASRGVRSDQPQHF	TGTGCCAGCAGGGGAGTCAGGTCCGATCAGCCCCAGCATTTT
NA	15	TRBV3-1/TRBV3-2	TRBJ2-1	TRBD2	CASSQGAGGYNEQFF	TGTGCCAGCAGCCAAGGGGCGGGGGGGTACAATGAGCAGTTCTTC
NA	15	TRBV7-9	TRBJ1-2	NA	CASSFDGHFSLGYTF	TGTGCCAGCAGCTTTGACGGACATTTCTCTCTGGGCTACACCTTC
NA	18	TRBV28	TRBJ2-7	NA	CASSLVGLGDVSSYEQYF	TGTGCCAGCAGTTTAGTGGGTCTTGGGGACGTTAGCTCCTACGAGCAGTACTTC
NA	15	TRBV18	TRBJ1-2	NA	CASSPLGRMVDGYTF	TGTGCCAGCTCACCACTGGGCAGGATGGTAGATGGCTACACCTTC
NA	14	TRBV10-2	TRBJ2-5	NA	CASSVTTVGETQYF	TGCGCCAGCAGTGTGACTACCGTAGGAGAGACCCAGTACTTC
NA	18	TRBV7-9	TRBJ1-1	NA	CASSLAGIGAVGNTEAFF	TGTGCCAGCAGCTTAGCGGGGATTGGCGCGGTAGGAAACACTGAAGCTTTCTTT
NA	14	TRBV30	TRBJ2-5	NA	CAWGTIGDQETQYF	TGTGCCTGGGGAACAATAGGGGACCAAGAGACCCAGTACTTC
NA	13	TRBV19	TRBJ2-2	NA	CASSILDTGELFF	TGTGCCAGTAGTATTCTGGACACCGGGGAGCTGTTTTTT
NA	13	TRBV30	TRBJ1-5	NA	CAWSPGSNQPQHF	TGTGCCTGGAGTCCAGGGTCCAATCAGCCCCAGCATTTT